The 27 T cell receptor beta chains reported below all come from one sample, sequenced in a study of cytomegalovirus exposure and HLA in healthy donors (dated 2017 in TCRdb). Libraries were prepared through the immunoSEQ multiplex PCR assay. The multiplex PCR relied on a mix of 60 forward primers for TCR Vbeta segments and 13 reverse primers for TCR Jbeta segments. TCRdb took over this immuneACCESS table, retaining in-frame rearrangements with V and J assigned. Such tables are incomplete; in checked studies, under half of the missing clones stem from an unresolved V gene, and the remainder is unexplained. This sample holds under 95,000 clones; more than 70% were observed only once. The ten largest clonotypes hold 9% to 13% of the sample. Sequencing was carried out using PBMCs. The receptors stem from a woman aged 40 to 50 in good health and CMV-seropositive.

The chain employs TRBV11-2 and TRBJ2-2, with D maybe TRBD2 (5 bases). The CDR3 totals 19 residues. Germline values: CDR1 SGHAT, CDR2 FQNNGV. Trimming took 7 bases from V and 2 from J, leaving 26 bases between them. CDR3 DNA: TGTGCCAGCACCAGCTTCTTGTATCAAAGCGGATCTAACACCGGGGAGCTGTTTTTT. It yields the protein CASTSFLYQSGSNTGELFF.

This clone has just one count. The chain has TRBV21-1 and TRBJ2-7; TRBD1, the table's D call, was not compared with the DNA. TRBV21-1 is assigned pseudogene status. CDR3 length: 20 residues. The CDR3 DNA reads as TGTGCCAGCAGCAAAGATAAGCCTCCGCGGAACAGGCAAATCTTGAACGAGCAGTACTTC. Amino acids: CASSKDKPPRNRQILNEQYF.

The V gene is TRBV7-2, the J gene TRBJ1-3, with D tentatively TRBD1 (5 bases). CDR3 length: 16 amino acids. Germline assignment: CDR1 SGHTA and CDR2 FQGNSA. Trimming shortened V by 4 bases and J by 4 bases, and 17 bases separated the two germline ends. In DNA, the CDR3 is TGTGCCAGCAGCTCAGGACAAGCCGTAACCGGAAACACCATATATTTT. This translates into CASSSGQAVTGNTIYF.

The chain links TRBV2 to TRBJ2-7; 7 nucleotides match TRBD1. The V gene end was trimmed by 10 bases and the J gene end by 0 bases; junction bases not matched to a gene: 6. CDR1 and CDR2 (germline): SNHLY, FYNNEI. The CDR3 extends over 13 amino acids. DNA for the CDR3: TGTGCCACCACGAGGGACAGCTCCTACGAGCAGTACTTC. It is translated as CATTRDSSYEQYF.

V gene TRBV10-2 combines with J gene TRBJ2-1; a possible D gene is TRBD1 (5 bases). V was pared by 2 bases and J by 5 bases, with 10 bases between. From germline, CDR1 is WSHSY and CDR2 SAAADI. This CDR3 has 14 residues. The CDR3 here is CASSEQWGNNEQFF. The CDR3 DNA follows: TGCGCCAGCAGTGAGCAGTGGGGCAACAATGAGCAGTTCTTC.

This chain uses TRBV29-1 with TRBJ2-5, with 9 bases identical to TRBD1. The junction had 4 bases not matched to a gene; V was cut back by 4 bases and J by 1 base. The germline CDR1 and CDR2 sequences are SQVTM and ANQGSEA. The CDR3 contains 14 residues. The CDR3 DNA reads TGCAGCGTTGTGGGGACAGGGCTCCAAGAGACCCAGTACTTC. Its translation is CSVVGTGLQETQYF.

The chain couples TRBV5-1 to TRBJ1-2; TRBD1 matches 10 bases. Germline CDR1 is SGHRS and CDR2 is YFSETQ. The V and J ends lost 0 bases and 5 bases, in that order; junction bases with no gene match: 4. This CDR3 comprises 15 residues. CDR3 DNA: TGCGCCAGCAGCTTGGGGACAGGGGGAATTTATGGCTACACCTTC. Translation gives CASSLGTGGIYGYTF.

The rearrangement joins TRBV5-6 to TRBJ2-5; 15 positions agree with TRBD2. The closer fit of TRBJ2-7 to the DNA end suggests the J call may be wrong. CDR3 length: 18 residues. Germline V lookup: CDR1 SGHDT, CDR2 YYEEEE. CDR3 amino acids: CASSLVWTSGGAPREQYF. Here the CDR3 DNA reads TGTGCCAGCAGCTTGGTGTGGACTAGCGGGGGGGCCCCACGCGAGCAGTACTTC.

This clone has a handful of counts. This chain uses TRBV2 with TRBJ2-7, with D possibly being TRBD1 (5 bases). Germline V gene sequence: CDR1 SNHLY, CDR2 FYNNEI. V shed 6 bases and J shed 3 bases, with 12 bases lying between them. The length of the CDR3 is 13 residues. CDR3 nucleotide sequence: TGTGCCAGCAGGAGGACAACACGCTACGAGCAGTACTTC. It yields the protein CASRRTTRYEQYF.

The chain joins TRBV9 to TRBJ2-2; 7 bases agree with TRBD2. CDR3 length equals 15 residues. V was pared by 1 base and J by 7 bases, with 7 bases of the junction left unmatched. Germline lookup yields CDR1 SGDLS and CDR2 YYNGEE. The CDR3 spells CASSVRSGGHGELFF. In DNA form, the CDR3 reads TGTGCCAGCAGCGTACGATCGGGGGGTCACGGGGAGCTGTTTTTT.

The chain couples TRBV13 to TRBJ2-7; 10 bases agree with TRBD2. Germline CDR1 PRHDT, CDR2 FYEKMQ (reference sequence). V dropped 2 bases and J dropped 0; count of bases not matched to a gene: 7. The CDR3 contains 17 residues. The CDR3 nucleotides read TGTGCCAGCAGCTTATTTACTAGCGGGGATAGCTCCTACGAGCAGTACTTC. Its protein product is CASSLFTSGDSSYEQYF. The full variable domain, with the rest looked up from reference TRBV13 and TRBJ2-7, is AAGVIQSPRHLIKEKRETATLKCYPIPRHDTVYWYQQGPGQDPQFLISFYEKMQSDKGSIPDRFSAQQFSDYHSELNMSSLELGDSALYFCASSLFTSGDSSYEQYFGPGTRLTVT.

This clone was seen more than once but under ten times. This chain links TRBV4-1 with TRBJ1-2, with TRBD1 identical over 7 bases. Germline V gene lookup returns CDR1 MGHRA and CDR2 YSYEKL. J lost 4 bases, V lost 0 bases, and 5 bases had no gene match. This CDR3 comprises 15 residues. CDR3 sequence: CASSQDADRFYGYTF. DNA of the CDR3: TGCGCCAGCAGCCAAGACGCGGACAGGTTCTATGGCTACACCTTC.

This sequence joins TRBV5-1 and TRBJ1-1; D remains ambiguous. V dropped 4 bases and J dropped 1 base, with 17 bases sitting between them. The germline gives CDR1 SGHRS, CDR2 YFSETQ. This CDR3 contains 16 residues. In DNA form, the CDR3 reads TGCGCCAGCAGCCCAAGACACAATCCAGGGAACACTGAAGCTTTCTTT. Translated: CASSPRHNPGNTEAFF.

The chain recombines TRBV19 with TRBJ1-4; TRBD1 matches at 8 bases. The CDR3 loop spans 14 amino acids. V lost 7 bases to trimming and J lost 3 bases; unmatched junction nucleotides: 4. The germline CDR1 and CDR2 sequences are LNHDA and SQIVND (reference sequence). The CDR3 DNA follows: TGTGCCAGTACCGCACAGGGGGCTAATGAAAAACTGTTTTTT. Its protein product is CASTAQGANEKLFF.

The gene calls are TRBV14 and TRBJ2-7; the D gene is possibly TRBD2 (5 bases). The V end lost 0 bases, the J end lost 5 bases, and 11 bases lay between the germline ends. This CDR3 comprises 14 residues. Germline loops: CDR1 SGHDN, CDR2 FVKESK. The CDR3 here is CASSQDPTRNEQYF. CDR3 bases: TGTGCCAGCAGCCAAGACCCTACTAGAAACGAGCAGTACTTC.

The chain joins TRBV18 to TRBJ1-6; D may be TRBD1 (6 bases). The V end lost 4 bases, the J end lost 6 bases, and 10 bases lay between the germline ends. Per the germline V gene, CDR1 is KGHSH and CDR2 is LQKENI. There are 14 residues in the CDR3. CDR3 DNA sequence: TGTGCCAGCTCACGGGACAACTCTAATTCACCCCTCCACTTT. The encoded protein is CASSRDNSNSPLHF.

The rearrangement uses TRBV6-6 and TRBJ2-7; 9 nucleotides line up with TRBD1. The CDR3 loop spans 15 amino acids. Germline CDR1 and CDR2: MNHNY and SVGAGI (reference sequence). The trim removed 0 bases at V and 1 base at J, leaving 1 base unmatched. The CDR3 loop is CASSYSGQGSYEQYF. The CDR3, as DNA: TGTGCCAGCAGTTACTCGGGACAGGGATCCTACGAGCAGTACTTC.

V and J are TRBV29-1 and TRBJ2-1, with 7 nucleotides matching TRBD1. The V and J ends lost 6 bases and 2 bases, in that order; junction bases with no gene match: 4. This CDR3 comprises 13 residues. Germline loops: CDR1 SQVTM, CDR2 ANQGSEA. This chain's CDR3 is CSVGTDTYNEQFF. The CDR3 bases are TGCAGCGTCGGGACAGATACCTACAATGAGCAGTTCTTC.

This clone was observed a few times. V is TRBV7-3 and J is TRBJ2-2; TRBD2 matches at 8 bases. The V gene end was trimmed by 6 bases and the J gene end by 6 bases; junction bases not matched to a gene: 6. Per germline, CDR1 SGHTA and CDR2 FQGTGA. The CDR3 consists of 14 residues. The CDR3 loop is CASSSGGGPGELFF. CDR3 sequence (DNA): TGTGCCAGCAGTTCCGGGGGGGGGCCCGGGGAGCTGTTTTTT.

This chain connects TRBV4-2 to TRBJ1-1; D is uncertain. Trimming removed 3 bases at V and 4 bases at J, with 9 bases between. Germline V gene sequence: CDR1 LGHNA, CDR2 YNFKEQ. The CDR3 runs to 13 residues. CDR3 sequence reads: CASSQLEGTEAFF. The CDR3 region has the DNA TGTGCCAGCAGCCAGTTGGAGGGCACTGAAGCTTTCTTT.

The chain employs TRBV5-4 and TRBJ1-6; a weak D match, TRBD1 (5 bases). Per the germline V gene, CDR1 is SGHNT and CDR2 is YYREEE (reference sequence). The CDR3 consists of 13 residues. Trimming stripped 4 bases from V and 6 bases from J, with 8 bases between. CDR3 amino acids: CASSGGGNSPLHF. Here the CDR3 DNA reads TGTGCCAGCAGCGGGGGGGGTAATTCACCCCTCCACTTT.

The chain uses TRBV5-1 and TRBJ2-2; 9 positions agree with TRBD1. CDR1 is SGHRS and CDR2 is YFSETQ in the germline V gene. Trimming took 6 bases from V and 5 from J; bases not matched to a gene: 5. The CDR3 runs to 14 residues. The CDR3, as DNA: TGCGCCAGCAACGTGGGACAGGGAACCGGGGAGCTGTTTTTT. Its protein is CASNVGQGTGELFF.

This clone was counted between two and nine times. V is TRBV11-2 and J is TRBJ2-7; weak D call: TRBD2 (7 bases). V lost 6 bases to trimming and J lost 2 bases, with 17 bases between them. This CDR3 is built from 15 residues. In germline, CDR1 is SGHAT, CDR2 FQNNGV. As DNA, the CDR3 is TGTGCCAGCAGGCCCTCACCGGGGGGCCCCTACGAGCAGTACTTC. This encodes CASRPSPGGPYEQYF.

The CDR3 spells CASRTLTVYGYTF. Here the CDR3 DNA reads TGTGCCAGCAGAACTTTGACAGTTTATGGCTACACCTTC. The chain links TRBV28 to TRBJ1-2; D is possibly TRBD1 (5 bases). The CDR3 runs to 13 residues. V lost 6 bases, J lost 5 bases, and 13 bases lay in between. Germline CDR1 is MDHEN and CDR2 is SYDVKM.

On this clone itself: Distinct nucleotide sequences in the sample also encode this CDR3. V gene TRBV5-4 combines with J gene TRBJ2-7; 10 bases are shared with TRBD2. Germline V CDR1 and CDR2: SGHNT, YYREEE (reference sequence). CDR3 length: 15 amino acids. Germline trimming cut 2 bases from V and 0 bases from J; bases unmatched to any gene: 2. CDR3 nucleotide sequence: TGTGCCAGCAGCTTATTAGCGGGGGGCTCCTACGAGCAGTACTTC. This codes for CASSLLAGGSYEQYF.

This chain links TRBV2 with TRBJ1-2; D remains unclear. Trimming took off 5 bases at V and 0 bases at J, with 13 bases between the two ends. This CDR3 comprises 15 residues. The germline V gene has CDR1 SNHLY and CDR2 FYNNEI. CDR3 nucleotide sequence: TGTGCCAGCAGTTCGCCTTACCGCGCTAACTATGGCTACACCTTC. Its translation: CASSSPYRANYGYTF. Full variable domain (remainder filled in from reference TRBV2 and TRBJ1-2): EPEVTQTPSHQVTQMGQEVILRCVPISNHLYFYWYRQILGQKVEFLVSFYNNEISEKSEIFDDQFSVERPDGSNFTLKIRSTKLEDSAMYFCASSSPYRANYGYTFGSGTRLTVV.

This clone has only one observation. This chain links TRBV18 with TRBJ2-2, with D perhaps TRBD2 (5 bases). There are 14 residues in the CDR3. The V and J ends lost 2 bases and 5 bases respectively, with 9 bases between them. CDR1 is KGHSH, CDR2 LQKENI, per germline. The CDR3 region has the DNA TGTGCCAGCTCACCAGCCTCGGGGACCGGGGAGCTGTTTTTT. This translates into CASSPASGTGELFF.